The rows below give T cell receptor beta chains drawn from one sample of a study of cytomegalovirus exposure and HLA in healthy donors. Some clones are missing from TCRdb's copy, which holds only in-frame ones; the method was immunoSEQ multiplex PCR. This sample has about 98,000 clones, with 75% to 85% found just once. The sample taken for sequencing was PBMCs. The receptors here all came from a man aged 18 to 30 in good health and CMV-seropositive. CDR3s include the opening cysteine and the closing phenylalanine or tryptophan. D genes are given only for firm matches. A clone size is listed for some rows: how often the clone was seen (once, few, many), or a class if it is expanded.

TRBJ2-2 . 14 . TRBV6-6 TGTGCCAGCAGTGGGACTCTGTTGACCGGGGAGCTGTTTTTT CASSGTLLTGELFF
TRBJ1-1 TRBD1 18 . TRBV7-9 TGTGCCAGCAGCTTTAGTATGAAACAAACAGGGGGAAGCACTGAAGCTTTCTTT CASSFSMKQTGGSTEAFF
TRBJ2-7 TRBD1 15 . TRBV9 TGTGCCAGCAGCGCAGGGGGACAGGGGGCGAGAGAGCAGTACTTC CASSAGGQGAREQYF
TRBJ2-5 . 18 once TRBV6-1 TGTGCCAGCAGTGAGGTTTACAGGGATCTCAAAAACCAAGAGACCCAGTACTTC CASSEVYRDLKNQETQYF
TRBJ2-3 . 19 . TRBV21-1 TGTGCCAGCAGCAAAGGCCCTCGGGGGGTGGCCACGGGGGTAGATACGCAGTATTTT CASSKGPRGVATGVDTQYF
TRBJ1-1 . 13 . TRBV2 TGTGCCAGCAACGCTGACAGATTCGTTGAAGCTTTCTTT CASNADRFVEAFF
TRBJ2-2 . 11 . TRBV30 TGTGCCTGGAGTGACAGGGGGGAGCTGTTTTTT CAWSDRGELFF
TRBJ2-7 TRBD2 16 . TRBV7-3 TGTGCCAGCAGCCCTGGACTAGCGGGGTCCTCCTACGAGCAGTACTTC CASSPGLAGSSYEQYF
TRBJ2-1 TRBD1 16 . TRBV29-1 TGCAGCGTTGAACCGGATAAGACAGGGATGGTCAATGAGCAGTTCTTC CSVEPDKTGMVNEQFF
TRBJ2-7 . 15 once TRBV7-8 TGTGCCAGCATTAAACCCGAGGGGACACTCTACGAGCAGTACTTC CASIKPEGTLYEQYF
TRBJ2-7 . 13 . TRBV25-1 TGTGCCAGCAGTGTAGGAACTAACTACGAGCAGTACTTC CASSVGTNYEQYF
TRBJ1-2 . 17 once TRBV5-1 TGCGCCAGCAGCTTGTCAGTGGTTGGAGGGGCTAACTATGGCTACACCTTC CASSLSVVGGANYGYTF
TRBJ1-4 TRBD1 16 once TRBV2 TGTGCCAGCAGACCCGGGACAGGATCGGGTTTAGAAAAACTGTTTTTT CASRPGTGSGLEKLFF
TRBJ1-1 . 15 few TRBV4-1 TGCGCCAGCAGCCAAGAGGCAGGGCTGAACACTGAAGCTTTCTTT CASSQEAGLNTEAFF
TRBJ1-2 TRBD1 13 few TRBV14 TGTGCCAGCAGCCCCAGGACAGGGCTTGGCTACACCTTC CASSPRTGLGYTF
TRBJ2-3 TRBD2 18 . TRBV5-1 TGCGCCAGCAGCTTGGGCGGGGGGCTTCGCACTAGCACAGATACGCAGTATTTT CASSLGGGLRTSTDTQYF
TRBJ1-1 TRBD1 14 . TRBV2 TGTGCCAGCAGTTTTGGACAGGGGGCGAGAAAAGCTTTCTTT CASSFGQGARKAFF
TRBJ1-2 . 13 . TRBV7-2 TGTGCCAGCAGCTTAGGACAGTCCTATGGCTACACCTTC CASSLGQSYGYTF
TRBJ2-7 . 13 . TRBV4-1 TGCGCCAGCAGCCCCTCCGGGAGCTACGAGCAGTACTTC CASSPSGSYEQYF
TRBJ2-3 TRBD2 13 . TRBV15 TGTGCCATCCAAAGCGGGGGGACAGATACGCAGTATTTT CAIQSGGTDTQYF
TRBJ1-6 TRBD1 14 . TRBV9 TGTGCCAGCAGCGCGGACAGGGCGTATTCACCCCTCCACTTT CASSADRAYSPLHF
TRBJ1-5 TRBD1 15 . TRBV15 TGTGCCACCAGCACGGGGACAGGGGGCAATCAGCCCCAGCATTTT CATSTGTGGNQPQHF
TRBJ2-3 TRBD2 17 . TRBV5-6 TGTGCCAGCAGCTTGGGACAAGCGGGGGCACTCACAGATACGCAGTATTTT CASSLGQAGALTDTQYF
TRBJ1-1 . 13 . TRBV19 TGTGCCAGTATTGGACATTTGAACACTGAAGCTTTCTTT CASIGHLNTEAFF
TRBJ2-5 TRBD1 14 . TRBV6-5 TGTGCCAGCAGAGGGACAGGGGGCTCGGAGACCCAGTACTTC CASRGTGGSETQYF
TRBJ1-2 TRBD1 18 . TRBV5-1 TGCGCCAGCAGCTTTACCGGGACAGGGGGGCCCATGAGCTATGGCTACACCTTC CASSFTGTGGPMSYGYTF
TRBJ2-1 . 17 . TRBV2 TGTGCCACCCACTTACCGACAGCTGCCCGCTCCTACAATGAGCAGTTCTTC CATHLPTAARSYNEQFF
TRBJ2-7 TRBD2 16 . TRBV28 TGTGCCAGCAGTAAAAGACTAGCGGATTTCTCCTACGAGCAGTACTTC CASSKRLADFSYEQYF
TRBJ1-4 . 17 . TRBV9 TGTGCCAGCAGCGTAGGACGGGGGGAGCCAACTAATGAAAAACTGTTTTTT CASSVGRGEPTNEKLFF
TRBJ2-3 TRBD2 16 . TRBV13 TGTGCCAGCAGCTTCCTAGGCGGGGGGGCCGGTAATACGCAGTATTTT CASSFLGGGAGNTQYF
TRBJ1-6 TRBD1 16 . TRBV27 TGTGCCAGCAGTCCTATTCCACCGGGACAGTCTTCACCCCTCCACTTT CASSPIPPGQSSPLHF
TRBJ2-7 . 12 . TRBV30 TGTGCCTGGAATTCCGGAGGCTACGAGCAGTACTTC CAWNSGGYEQYF
TRBJ2-7 TRBD1 15 . TRBV30 TGTGCCTGGAGGGGACCGGGACAGGGGAAACACGAGCAGTACTTC CAWRGPGQGKHEQYF
TRBJ1-6 TRBD1 16 . TRBV7-9 TGTGCCAGCAGCTTTACCCCGGGACAGGGCGATTCACCCCTCCACTTT CASSFTPGQGDSPLHF
TRBJ2-2 TRBD1 14 . TRBV10-3 TGTGCCATCAGTGAGAGTATCGGGACAGTAGAGCTGTTTTTT CAISESIGTVELFF
TRBJ2-1 TRBD1 15 . TRBV6-5 TGTGCCAGCTTCAGTGGGGGACAGGGCTACAATGAGCAGTTCTTC CASFSGGQGYNEQFF
TRBJ2-7 . 14 few TRBV7-9 TGTGCCAGCAGCCGGACACCAGGACGGGAGGAGCAGTACTTC CASSRTPGREEQYF
TRBJ1-1 . 13 few TRBV28 TGTGCCACCCTTCAGGGCGGGAACACTGAAGCTTTCTTT CATLQGGNTEAFF
TRBJ1-1 TRBD1 14 . TRBV7-9 TGTGCCAGCAGCTTAACAGGGGGGAACACTGAAGCTTTCTTT CASSLTGGNTEAFF
TRBJ1-2 . 14 . TRBV5-1 TGCGCCAGCAGCTTGGGACAGGCGGGCTATGGCTACACCTTC CASSLGQAGYGYTF
TRBJ1-5 TRBD1 15 . TRBV2 TGTGCCAGCAAAGGGACAGGGACTAGCAATCAGCCCCAGCATTTT CASKGTGTSNQPQHF
TRBJ2-7 TRBD1 13 once TRBV7-3 TGTGCCAGCAGCTTGGACAGGGGCCACGAGCAGTACTTC CASSLDRGHEQYF
TRBJ2-1 TRBD2 16 . TRBV7-9 TGTGCCAGCAGCCAATTAGCGGGGGGGTTATACAATGAGCAGTTCTTC CASSQLAGGLYNEQFF
TRBJ2-3 . 10 . TRBV2 TGTGCCAGCAGTGCTAATACGCAGTATTTT CASSANTQYF
TRBJ1-4 TRBD1 13 . TRBV27 TGTGCCAGCAGCCGGGACAGGGGAGAAAAACTGTTTTTT CASSRDRGEKLFF
TRBJ2-7 TRBD1 15 . TRBV5-4 TGTGCCAGCAGTTCCGTCGGACAGGGGGTCTACGAGCAGTACTTC CASSSVGQGVYEQYF
TRBJ2-1 . 14 few TRBV28 TGTGCCAGCAGCCCCCGAGGAGCCCGCAATGAGCAGTTCTTC CASSPRGARNEQFF
TRBJ1-1 . 15 . TRBV6-1 TGTGCCAGCAGTGAAGAGTTGGTGCCGAGAACTGAAGCTTTCTTT CASSEELVPRTEAFF
TRBJ1-4 . 15 . TRBV4-1 TGCGCCAGCAGCCAAGCCGGACGGCCGGGGGAAAAACTGTTTTTT CASSQAGRPGEKLFF